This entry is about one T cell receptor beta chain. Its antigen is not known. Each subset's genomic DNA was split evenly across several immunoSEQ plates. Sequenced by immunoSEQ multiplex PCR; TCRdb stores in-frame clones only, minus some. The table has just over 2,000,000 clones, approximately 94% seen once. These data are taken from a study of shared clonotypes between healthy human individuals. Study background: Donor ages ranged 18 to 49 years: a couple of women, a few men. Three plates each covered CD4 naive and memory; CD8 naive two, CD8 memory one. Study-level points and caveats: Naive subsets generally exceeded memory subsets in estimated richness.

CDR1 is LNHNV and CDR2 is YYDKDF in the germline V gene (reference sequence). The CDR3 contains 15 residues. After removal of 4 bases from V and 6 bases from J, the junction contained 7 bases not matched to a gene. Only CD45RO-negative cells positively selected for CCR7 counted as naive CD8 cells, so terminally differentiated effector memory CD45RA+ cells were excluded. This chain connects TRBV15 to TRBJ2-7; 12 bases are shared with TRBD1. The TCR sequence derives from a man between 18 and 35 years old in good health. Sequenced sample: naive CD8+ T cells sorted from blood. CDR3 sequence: CATSIFGTGGSEQYF. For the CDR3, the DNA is TGTGCCACCAGCATCTTCGGGACAGGGGGCTCCGAGCAGTACTTC.